This T cell receptor beta chain was identified during a study of blood T cell repertoires in COVID-19. J gave up 6 bases and V 8 bases, and 12 bases lay outside the gene matches. Germline V gene data show CDR1 as ENHRY and CDR2 as SYGVKD. The CDR3 consists of 15 residues. Sequenced by immunoSEQ multiplex PCR; TCRdb stores in-frame clones only, minus some. The repertoire holds about 130,000 clones, with 65% to 90% as singletons. The rearrangement links TRBV10-3 to TRBJ2-7; 11 nucleotides match TRBD2. Material for sequencing was peripheral blood. The receptor was derived from a man of 80 years or more with active or convalescent COVID-19. CDR3 DNA: TGTGCCATCCTAGCACTAGCGGGAGCGGCGGGCGAGCAGTACTTC. It translates to CAILALAGAAGEQYF.